What follows are 5 T cell receptor beta chains derived from one specimen sequenced in a study of cytomegalovirus exposure and HLA in healthy donors. PCR was performed using 60 Vbeta and 13 Jbeta primers. Data came from immunoSEQ multiplex PCR; TCRdb stores just in-frame clones and leaves some out. This sample yields 200,000 or so clones, of which 70% are seen a single time; 2.6% belongs to the top ten. Sequenced material: PBMCs. The receptor source for this set is a middle-aged man in good health and CMV-seropositive.

The chain joins TRBV5-1 to TRBJ2-5; 8 positions agree with TRBD2. This CDR3 has 15 amino acids. After removal of 5 bases from V and 0 bases from J, the junction contained 6 bases not matched to a gene. Germline V gene data show CDR1 as SGHRS and CDR2 as YFSETQ. CDR3 amino acids: CASSLAGPYQETQYF. The CDR3 coding sequence is TGCGCCAGCAGTTTAGCGGGGCCCTACCAAGAGACCCAGTACTTC.

This chain uses TRBV7-2 with TRBJ2-5, with 10 bases that match TRBD1. Germline V gene lookup returns CDR1 SGHTA and CDR2 FQGNSA. The CDR3 is 17 residues long. With 3 bases clipped from V and 11 bases from J, the junction kept 18 bases outside the gene matches. CDR3 nucleotides: TGTGCCAGCAGCTTCCGACCACCGGGACAGGGGAAGGTGAAGCAGTACTTC. It specifies CASSFRPPGQGKVKQYF.

V gene TRBV29-1 combines with J gene TRBJ2-6; possibly TRBD1 for D (6 bases). Germline V gene sequence: CDR1 SQVTM, CDR2 ANQGSEA. There are 16 residues in the CDR3. Trimming shortened V by 6 bases and J by 0 bases, and 15 bases separated the two germline ends. CDR3 region: CSVIPGHHSGANVLTF. The DNA for the CDR3 is TGCAGCGTGATTCCGGGACACCACTCTGGGGCCAACGTCCTGACTTTC.

The rearrangement links TRBV11-3 to TRBJ2-7; maybe TRBD2 (6 bases). V lost 1 base to trimming and J lost 3 bases, with 13 bases between them. Per the germline V gene, CDR1 is SGHNT and CDR2 is YENEEA. There are 15 residues in the CDR3. The CDR3 here is CASSLGGDDGYEQYF. The DNA for the CDR3 is TGTGCCAGCAGCTTAGGGGGGGATGATGGCTACGAGCAGTACTTC.

DNA of the CDR3: TGTGCCAGCAGTGAGGTTTCGGCGACAGGGGACCGCGGACTCTCTGGAAACACCATATATTTT. Protein product: CASSEVSATGDRGLSGNTIYF. The rearrangement joins TRBV2 to TRBJ1-3, with 8 bases lining up with TRBD1. The CDR3 extends over 21 amino acids. The ends lost 3 bases at V and 0 bases at J; junction bases unmatched: 19. Germline CDR1 SNHLY, CDR2 FYNNEI.